This T cell receptor (beta chain) comes out of a study of shared clonotypes between healthy human individuals. CD45RO-negative, CCR7-selected cells formed the naive CD8 fraction, which excluded terminally differentiated effector memory CD45RA+ cells. Libraries were prepared by immunoSEQ multiplex PCR; TCRdb keeps only in-frame clonotypes and omits some of them. The sample has around 2.1 million clones; around 93% are singletons. The V gene's germline CDR1 is MDHEN and CDR2 SYDVKM. V gave up 2 bases and J gave up 2 bases; unmatched junction bases: 3. The CDR3 consists of 14 residues. Study-level results: Collection of samples was limited to blood; tissue repertoires likely differ.

This clone was observed a single time. The antigen is not known. The sample has other DNA sequences that encode this CDR3 too. The chain employs TRBV28 and TRBJ2-7; TRBD2 aligns across 7 bases. Sample: naive CD8+ T cells from PBMCs. This sequence originates from a man aged 18 to 30 in good health. Some clones in this sample may be carry-over from other donors' samples. CDR3 residues: CASSLRGRAYEQYF. The CDR3 coding sequence is TGTGCCAGCAGTTTACGGGGGAGGGCCTACGAGCAGTACTTC.